A selection of T cell receptor beta chains follows, all from one sample in a study of blood T cell repertoires in COVID-19. TCRdb's table, derived via immunoSEQ multiplex PCR, lists solely in-frame clones and lacks some. The repertoire has around 300,000 clones, approximately 86% of them found once; the top ten carry 2% to 2.5%. The sample consisted of peripheral blood. Source of these receptors: a woman in her twenties or thirties who had recovered from COVID-19. The CDR3 runs from the conserved cysteine through the conserved F or W. A D gene is named only where the DNA matches it firmly. Clone size is given for some rows only: seen once, a few or many times, or a class if the clone is expanded.

v_gene,d_gene,j_gene,abundance,CDR3nt,CDR3aa
TRBV6-1,-,TRBJ2-1,-,TGTGCCAGCAGTGAAGCATGGACAGTAGGTAGAAATGAGCAGTTCTTC,CASSEAWTVGRNEQFF
TRBV21-1,-,TRBJ2-3,-,TGTGCCAGCAGCACCAACGTAAACGGGGGGGCCGGGACAGATACGCAGTATTTT,CASSTNVNGGAGTDTQYF
TRBV5-1,-,TRBJ1-6,-,TGCGCCAGCAGCCCTGACGGCGGACCCCTCCACTTT,CASSPDGGPLHF
TRBV28,-,TRBJ2-5,-,TGTGCCAGCACCTACGGGGTAGCAGAGACCCAGTACTTC,CASTYGVAETQYF
TRBV5-1,-,TRBJ1-1,-,TGCGCCAGCAGCTTTTACAGTCACACTGAAGCTTTCTTT,CASSFYSHTEAFF
TRBV21-1,-,TRBJ2-7,-,TGTGCCAGCAAAAACTCCCGACTAGCGGGAGGGAAGTCCTACGAGCAGTACTTC,CASKNSRLAGGKSYEQYF
TRBV2,TRBD1,TRBJ1-1,-,TGTGCCAGCAGTTTATACAGGGGCACTGAAGCTTTCTTT,CASSLYRGTEAFF
TRBV29-1,TRBD1,TRBJ2-2,-,TGCAGCGTTGTTTTTGGACAGGTGAGTCGGTTTGCCGGGGAGCTGTTTTTT,CSVVFGQVSRFAGELFF
TRBV5-1,-,TRBJ1-1,once,TGCGCCAGTCAGAGGGTAGGGATGGAGGTGAACACTGAAGCTTTCTTT,CASQRVGMEVNTEAFF
TRBV10-3,TRBD1,TRBJ2-5,-,TGTGCCATCAGCGGGACAGTCCAAGAGACCCAGTACTTC,CAISGTVQETQYF
TRBV27,-,TRBJ2-1,-,TGTGCCAGCAGTGAGAGGCACCCGAGCTCCTACAATGAGCAGTTCTTC,CASSERHPSSYNEQFF
TRBV14,TRBD1,TRBJ1-1,-,TGTGCCAGCGGGAGACAGGGGACTTTGAACACTGAAGCTTTCTTT,CASGRQGTLNTEAFF
TRBV5-1,TRBD1,TRBJ2-7,-,TGCGCCAGCAGCTCCTGGCGACAGGGGTATTACGAGCAGTACTTC,CASSSWRQGYYEQYF
TRBV4-2,TRBD2,TRBJ2-7,-,TGTGCCAGCAGGGGAACTAGCGGGAGTACCGAGCAGTACTTC,CASRGTSGSTEQYF
TRBV3-1/TRBV3-2,TRBD2,TRBJ2-5,-,TGTGCCAGCAGCCGGGACTACACAGAGACCCAGTACTTC,CASSRDYTETQYF
TRBV30,TRBD1,TRBJ1-4,-,TGTGCCTGGAGTGGGGACAGGGCCGCGGGGGAAAAACTGTTTTTT,CAWSGDRAAGEKLFF
TRBV7-8,-,TRBJ2-7,-,TGTGCCAGCAGCCGAACGGGGGGCGCCTACGAGCAGTACTTC,CASSRTGGAYEQYF
TRBV7-9,-,TRBJ2-3,-,TGTGCCAGCAGCCCTCCTCTCGCAGATACGCAGTATTTT,CASSPPLADTQYF
TRBV11-2,TRBD2,TRBJ2-1,once,TGTGCCAGCAGCTTTAGCGGGGGGGCCTACAATGAGCAGTTCTTC,CASSFSGGAYNEQFF
TRBV6-2/TRBV6-3,TRBD2,TRBJ2-1,-,TGTGCCAGCAGTTACCGAGCGGGGGGCCAGGGTGAGCAGTTCTTC,CASSYRAGGQGEQFF
TRBV27,TRBD2,TRBJ2-1,-,TGTGCCAGCAGAGTAGCGGGAGGGGGTCGCAATGAGCAGTTCTTC,CASRVAGGGRNEQFF
TRBV28,-,TRBJ1-3,-,TGTGCCAGCACGGCAGGGTTAAGCTCTGGAAACACCATATATTTT,CASTAGLSSGNTIYF
TRBV21-1,-,TRBJ1-4,-,TGTGCCAGCAGCAAAGAGGCAGGGGGAGCAACTAATGAAAAACTGTTTTTT,CASSKEAGGATNEKLFF
TRBV18,TRBD1,TRBJ2-7,-,TGTGCCAGCTCAGAGATGGGGACAGGGGGATCCTACGAGCAGTACTTC,CASSEMGTGGSYEQYF
TRBV7-9,TRBD2,TRBJ2-1,once,TGTGCCAGCAGCCTAGGACTAGTGAGTAATGAGCAGTTCTTC,CASSLGLVSNEQFF
TRBV24-1,-,TRBJ2-5,-,TGTGCCACCAGTGGCCCCGCCTCTAGCGAGAAGCCTCAGGAGACCCAGTACTTC,CATSGPASSEKPQETQYF
TRBV19,TRBD1,TRBJ2-6,-,TGTGCCAGTAGGGACAGGGGAAGCTCTGGGGCCAACGTCCTGACTTTC,CASRDRGSSGANVLTF
TRBV14,-,TRBJ1-1,-,TGTGCCAGCAGCCAAGTGATCGGGGTTCCCACTGAAGCTTTCTTT,CASSQVIGVPTEAFF
TRBV29-1,-,TRBJ1-1,few,TGCAGCGCCGGGGGGGAAAAGGAAGTGACTGAAGCTTTCTTT,CSAGGEKEVTEAFF
TRBV10-3,-,TRBJ2-3,-,TGTGCCATCCCGACGACCAGTCCCGAGGCTACGCAGTATTTT,CAIPTTSPEATQYF
TRBV19,TRBD2,TRBJ2-1,once,TGTGCCTCGGCCCTCACTAGCGGTATTTACAATGAGCAGTTCTTC,CASALTSGIYNEQFF
TRBV2,-,TRBJ2-2,few,TGTGCCAGCAGTGAATTAGGGGTAGGGGAGCTGTTTTTT,CASSELGVGELFF
TRBV18,-,TRBJ2-7,-,TGTGCCAGCTCACCACGGGACACGAGCTCCTACGAGCAGTACTTC,CASSPRDTSSYEQYF
TRBV12-3/TRBV12-4,-,TRBJ1-3,-,TGTGCCAGCAGACAGTCTGGAAACACCATATATTTT,CASRQSGNTIYF
TRBV7-3,-,TRBJ1-3,-,TGTGCCAGCAGCCCGGGATCCTCTGGAAACACCATATATTTT,CASSPGSSGNTIYF
TRBV19,TRBD1,TRBJ2-6,once,TGTGCCAGTAGTCCAAACAGGGGAACTGGGGCCAACGTCCTGACTTTC,CASSPNRGTGANVLTF
TRBV4-3,-,TRBJ1-1,-,TGCGCCAGCAGCCAAGGGGGGGGAACGAACACTGAAGCTTTCTTT,CASSQGGGTNTEAFF
TRBV3-1/TRBV3-2,-,TRBJ1-2,-,TGTGCCAGTGCGAGGGAGGGTAATTATGGCTACACCTTC,CASAREGNYGYTF
TRBV4-3,-,TRBJ2-3,-,TGCGCCAGCAGCCAAGGGCTCAAATCTTCCCCCCACACAGATACGCAGTATTTT,CASSQGLKSSPHTDTQYF